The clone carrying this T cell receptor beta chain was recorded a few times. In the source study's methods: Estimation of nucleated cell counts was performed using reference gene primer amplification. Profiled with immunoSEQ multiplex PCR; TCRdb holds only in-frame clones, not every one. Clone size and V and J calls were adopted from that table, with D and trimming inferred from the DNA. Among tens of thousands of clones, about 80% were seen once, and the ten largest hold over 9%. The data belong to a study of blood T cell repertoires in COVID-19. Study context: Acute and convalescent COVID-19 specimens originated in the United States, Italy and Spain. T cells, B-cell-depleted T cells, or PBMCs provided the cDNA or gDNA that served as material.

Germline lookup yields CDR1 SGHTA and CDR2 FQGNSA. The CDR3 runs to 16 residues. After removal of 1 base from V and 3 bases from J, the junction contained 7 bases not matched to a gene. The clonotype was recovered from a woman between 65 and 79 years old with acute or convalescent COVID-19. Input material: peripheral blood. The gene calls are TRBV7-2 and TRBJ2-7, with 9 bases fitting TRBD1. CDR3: CASSLVGTGKLYEQYF. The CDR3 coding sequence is TGTGCCAGCAGCTTAGTGGGGACAGGGAAGCTCTACGAGCAGTACTTC.